Below are 13 T cell receptor beta chains sequenced from a single sample in a study of blood T cell repertoires in COVID-19. Clones were sequenced by immunoSEQ multiplex PCR, and TCRdb holds only the in-frame ones, with some missing. Of fewer than 250,000 clones listed, roughly 80% are singletons. Sequencing used peripheral blood. The receptors stem from a woman in her seventies with acute or convalescent COVID-19.

The genes are TRBV12-3 or TRBV12-4 and TRBJ1-6, with 7 bases lining up with TRBD1. V gave up 7 bases and J gave up 12 bases; unmatched junction bases: 6. The CDR3 totals 12 residues. CDR3 nucleotide sequence: TGTGCCAGCACCGGGACAGCATTACCCCTCCACTTT. It specifies CASTGTALPLHF.

The CDR3 region is CASSVAQATGELFF. CDR3 DNA: TGTGCCAGCAGCGTAGCACAGGCAACCGGGGAGCTGTTTTTT. V and J are TRBV9 and TRBJ2-2, with a tentative D call TRBD1 (5 bases). This CDR3 spans 14 amino acids. Trimming cost V 0 bases and J 5 bases, with 8 bases left between them. Germline V gene sequence: CDR1 SGDLS, CDR2 YYNGEE.

The V call is TRBV16, the J call TRBJ1-1, with a possible D match to TRBD1 (6 bases). CDR1 is KGHSY and CDR2 is FQNENV in the germline V gene. V was clipped by 5 bases and J by 0 bases, with 13 bases between them. There are 15 residues in the CDR3. The CDR3 nucleotides read TGTGCCAGCAGCAGGGCTCGGGACATGAACACTGAAGCTTTCTTT. This sequence encodes CASSRARDMNTEAFF.

V usage is TRBV7-2 and J usage is TRBJ1-1, with 8 bases identical to TRBD1. The CDR3 covers 14 residues. Germline lookup yields CDR1 SGHTA and CDR2 FQGNSA. The V segment lost 1 base and the J segment 7 bases; nucleotides outside the gene matches: 5. CDR3 in amino acids: CASSLVAGGGEAFF. The DNA of the CDR3 is TGTGCCAGCAGCTTAGTGGCAGGGGGCGGTGAAGCTTTCTTT. The variable domain in full, completed from reference TRBV7-2 and TRBJ1-1, reads GAGVSQSPSNKVTEKGKDVELRCDPISGHTALYWYRQSLGQGLEFLIYFQGNSAPDKSGLPSDRFSAERTGGSVSTLTIQRTQQEDSAVYLCASSLVAGGGEAFFGQGTRLTVV.

The rearrangement joins TRBV6-6 to TRBJ2-1; possibly TRBD1 for D (5 bases). Trimming removed 6 bases at V and 4 bases at J, with 13 bases between. CDR1 MNHNY and CDR2 SVGAGI come from the germline V gene (reference sequence). The CDR3 is made up of 14 amino acids. The CDR3 protein is CASRNHRQYNEQFF. In DNA form, the CDR3 reads TGTGCCAGCAGAAACCACAGGCAGTACAATGAGCAGTTCTTC.

The count of this clone is one. The genes are TRBV6-5 and TRBJ2-7; 10 nucleotides align to TRBD1. J gave up 2 bases and V 5 bases, and 6 bases lay outside the gene matches. This CDR3 contains 15 residues. Germline loops: CDR1 MNHEY, CDR2 SVGAGI. Here the CDR3 reads CASSNTGTGAYEQYF. The CDR3 nucleotides read TGTGCCAGCAGTAATACCGGGACAGGGGCCTACGAGCAGTACTTC.

The chain combines TRBV5-6 with TRBJ2-3; 12 bases are a match to TRBD2. The V and J ends lost 3 bases and 0 bases, in that order; junction bases with no gene match: 5. This CDR3 has 17 residues. Germline V gene lookup returns CDR1 SGHDT and CDR2 YYEEEE. The CDR3 bases are TGTGCCAGCAGCTCCGGACTAGCGGGGATAAGCACAGATACGCAGTATTTT. Translated, it gives CASSSGLAGISTDTQYF. The full variable domain, rest sourced from reference TRBV5-6 and TRBJ2-3, is DAGVTQSPTHLIKTRGQQVTLRCSPKSGHDTVSWYQQALGQGPQFIFQYYEEEERQRGNFPDRFSGHQFPNYSSELNVNALLLGDSALYLCASSSGLAGISTDTQYFGPGTRLTVL.

This rearrangement joins TRBV5-4 to TRBJ1-4, with 12 bases that match TRBD1. CDR3 length: 17 amino acids. CDR1 and CDR2 (germline): SGHNT, YYREEE (reference sequence). The junction had 12 bases not matched to a gene; V was cut back by 6 bases and J by 6 bases. The CDR3 loop is CASTTSKGTGGDEKLFF. In DNA form, the CDR3 reads TGTGCCAGCACTACTTCCAAAGGGACAGGGGGCGATGAAAAACTGTTTTTT.

The CDR3 here is CAWTSGTVNSPLHF. CDR3 nucleotides: TGTGCCTGGACTTCAGGGACAGTAAATTCACCCCTCCACTTT. The chain couples TRBV30 to TRBJ1-6, with TRBD1 matching over 7 bases. This CDR3 has 14 residues. V lost 4 bases to trimming and J lost 7 bases; unmatched junction nucleotides: 7. Germline values: CDR1 GTSNPN, CDR2 SVGIG (reference sequence).

The chain carries TRBV10-1 and TRBJ2-3, with 7 bases that match TRBD1. In germline, CDR1 is WNHNN, CDR2 SYGVQD (reference sequence). The trim removed 5 bases at V and 2 bases at J, leaving 4 bases unmatched. The CDR3 is made up of 14 amino acids. This chain's CDR3 is CASSPTGATDTQYF. The CDR3 coding sequence is TGCGCCAGCAGTCCCACAGGGGCCACAGATACGCAGTATTTT.

The rearrangement joins TRBV2 to TRBJ2-1, with 9 bases aligning to TRBD1. There are 16 residues in the CDR3. Germline V lookup: CDR1 SNHLY, CDR2 FYNNEI. With V trimmed by 6 bases and J by 0 bases, 6 bases remained unmatched. CDR3 protein: CASRATTGGSYNEQFF. CDR3 in DNA: TGTGCCAGCAGAGCGACGACAGGGGGCTCCTACAATGAGCAGTTCTTC.

The chain is built from TRBV10-3 and TRBJ1-4; a possible D gene is TRBD1 (6 bases). Germline loops: CDR1 ENHRY, CDR2 SYGVKD. Trimming left V 0 bases short and J 3 bases short, with 11 bases between. The CDR3 length is 16 residues. The chain's CDR3 is CAISESLAGANEKLFF. As DNA, the CDR3 is TGTGCCATCAGTGAGTCCTTGGCAGGGGCTAATGAAAAACTGTTTTTT.

This clone was seen only once. V and J are TRBV21-1 and TRBJ1-5; TRBD1, the D gene given by the table, was not confirmed from the DNA. TRBV21-1 is assigned pseudogene status. The CDR3 sequence is 16 residues long. CDR3 sequence: CASHGGSRGRNQPQHF. CDR3 bases: TGTGCCAGCCATGGAGGAAGCAGGGGGCGGAATCAGCCCCAGCATTTT.